The rows below give T cell receptor beta chains drawn from one sample of a study of blood T cells in healthy people across ages. TCRdb independently ran MiXCR on the 5' RACE reads; one entry per CDR3 protein. The sample contains about 1.6 million distinct CDR3 sequences, roughly 30% of which appear only once. The sample taken for sequencing was blood. The receptors stem from a woman aged 25 to 39 in good health. Each CDR3 is given with its conserved first and last residue. A D gene is named only where the DNA matches it firmly. Some rows have no size entry. The others give once, few or many, or a class for an expanded clone.

D	V	size	J	DNA	CDR3
-	TRBV25-1	few	TRBJ1-1	TGTGCCAGCAGTGAACCCTCCTGGTACACGAACTACATGAACACTGAAGCTTTCTTT	CASSEPSWYTNYMNTEAFF
-	TRBV2	-	TRBJ1-5	TGTGCCAGCAGTGAAGAGATTGGGGTTCAGCCCCAGCATTTT	CASSEEIGVQPQHF
-	TRBV19	few	TRBJ2-5	TGTGCCAGTAGTATCCAGGGACCGGGGGAGACCCAGTACTTC	CASSIQGPGETQYF
TRBD2	TRBV12-3/TRBV12-4	-	TRBJ2-1	TGTGCCAGCAGTCCTTCCACGGCGGGAGAGGGATACAATGAGCAGTTCTTC	CASSPSTAGEGYNEQFF
-	TRBV15	few	TRBJ2-1	TGTGCCACCAGCAGAGATGGGGGTTGGGTGCAGGGGATTGCGCGGATTGATGAGCAGTTCTTC	CATSRDGGWVQGIARIDEQFF
-	TRBV6-6	-	TRBJ1-2	TGTGCCAGCAGGTACTCGATAGAGCGTGGCTACACCTTC	CASRYSIERGYTF
TRBD2	TRBV29-1	many	TRBJ2-7	TGCAGCGTCAGTGTAGCGGGAGGAAGCAGCGAGCAGTACTTC	CSVSVAGGSSEQYF
-	TRBV24-1	-	TRBJ1-2	TGTGCCACCAGTGATTCCCCAGGAGGCTACACCTTC	CATSDSPGGYTF
-	TRBV20-1	few	TRBJ2-7	TGCAGTGCAGAAGAGACTCGGGACTCTCACTACTACGAGCAGTACTTC	CSAEETRDSHYYEQYF
-	TRBV20-1	-	TRBJ2-6	TGCAGTGCTACTATCTCTGAGGCCAACGTCCTGACTTTC	CSATISEANVLTF
-	TRBV12-3/TRBV12-4	-	TRBJ2-1	TGTGCCAGCAGGCCCCGGGGAGTAGCGGCCTACAATGAGCAGTTCTTC	CASRPRGVAAYNEQFF
TRBD1	TRBV7-9	-	TRBJ2-7	TGTGCCAGCAGCTTACGACAGGGGGCTATCCACGAGCAGTACTTC	CASSLRQGAIHEQYF
-	TRBV24-1	few	TRBJ2-1	TGTGCCACCAGTGATTTCCCCGGGGACATAAAGTCCAATGAGCAGTTCTTC	CATSDFPGDIKSNEQFF
-	TRBV6-2/TRBV6-3	few	TRBJ2-1	TGTGCCAGCAGTTGGCTAGACAATGAGCAGTTCTTC	CASSWLDNEQFF